The source of this T cell receptor beta chain is a study of T-cell memory formation after mild COVID-19 (dated by TCRdb to about 2021). Broadly, across the study: Most TCR sequence clusters were specific to one of the two donors. In two donors, T-cell clones that expanded and contracted after mild COVID-19 were followed by sequencing TCRalpha and TCRbeta repertoires longitudinally. The cohort comprised two young, previously healthy adult volunteers, one female and one male. Overall results and qualifications from the work: Contracting CD4+ clones were found mainly in CM and EM memory subsets, while CD8+ clones were enriched in EMRA. Balanced CD4/CD8 phenotypes were observed for clones contracting from day 15 to 85, whereas a bias towards CD4+ was observed for a second wave of clones expanding from day 15 to 37. The study covered only a couple of mild cases, and larger cohorts including severe cases with pre-infection samples were considered necessary. Some responding clones were found in pre-infection memory, which suggests that pre-existing cross-reactive memory T cells took part in the SARS-CoV-2 response. SARS-CoV-2 specificity was not confirmed for the second-wave clones peaking on day 37.

Ficoll-Paque density gradient centrifugation was the method used to isolate PBMCs. For CDR1 and CDR2, the germline V gene (reference sequence) lists SEHNR and FQNEAQ. The CDR3 sequence holds 13 residues, the cysteine and phenylalanine included. The read is trimmed to its CDR3 DNA, 39 bases read in frame from base 1. V is trimmed back by 6 bases and J by 5 bases, and the junction contains 3 bases that no gene match accounts for. In its sample, this clonotype was seen a few times. No antigen is known for it. No much larger clone is present one base from it, and per-base qualities are unavailable. Sequenced using an Illumina NovaSeq 6000. cDNA libraries for TCRalpha and TCRbeta were prepared by 5'RACE using constant-segment primers, with sample barcodes and unique molecular identifiers added. Trizol reagent was used to extract RNA from every sample. Library amplification was performed in two PCR steps, and a second sample barcode and Illumina TruSeq adapters were introduced in the second step. The libraries were sequenced on an Illumina NovaSeq using 2 x 150 bp paired-end reads. The original pipeline was this. Reads were demultiplexed and collapsed into UMI-guided consensus sequences with migec v1.2.7. Using mixcr v2.1.11, UMI consensuses were aligned to TRA and TRB V and J templates and then assembled into clonotypes. A clonotype was counted as expanded or contracted only if both edgeR and NoisET called the change significant, with noise models trained on biological replicates. For edgeR calls, the thresholds were a false discovery rate-adjusted p below 0.01 and a log2 fold-change of 1. As an exploratory analysis of dynamics, max-normalized trajectories of the 1000 most abundant clonotypes were examined with PCA combined with hierarchical clustering. Separately sequenced CD4+ and CD8+ repertoires were used to assign a CD4 or CD8 phenotype to each responding clone. The public reads were run again by TCRdb, first through fastp at Q25 and then through MiXCR, and only productive beta chains were kept. Each entry is one CDR3 protein sequence, shown with its most common DNA and genes. TCRdb's processing, not the study's, gives the V and J calls here. The sample table shows some 250,000 distinct CDR3 sequences, and approximately 9% are seen once. Of the sample, around 21% is held by the ten largest clones.

The TCR was taken from a man aged 18 to 29 who had mild COVID-19 (a few samples of this study predate the infection). The sample titles of this study are shuffled in the database, so cell type and time point are left out; the donor was told from shared clones. The source material was PBMCs or a T cell subset sorted from them (not recorded which). The rearranged chain carries TRBV7-9 and TRBJ2-1; 8 bases in between match TRBD1. The DNA sequence follows: TGTGCCAGCAGTGCGGACAGGGACAATGAGCAGTTCTTC. Protein translation: CASSADRDNEQFF.